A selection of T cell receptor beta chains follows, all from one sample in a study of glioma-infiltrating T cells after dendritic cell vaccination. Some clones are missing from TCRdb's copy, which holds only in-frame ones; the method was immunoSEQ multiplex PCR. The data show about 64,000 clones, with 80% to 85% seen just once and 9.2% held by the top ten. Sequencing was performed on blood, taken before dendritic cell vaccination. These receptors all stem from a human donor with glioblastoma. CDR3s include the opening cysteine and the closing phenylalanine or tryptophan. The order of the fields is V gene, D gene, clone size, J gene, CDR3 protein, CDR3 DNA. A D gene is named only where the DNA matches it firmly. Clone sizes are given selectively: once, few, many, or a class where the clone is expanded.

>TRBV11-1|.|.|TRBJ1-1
CASSLAQFTEAFF
TGTGCCAGCAGCTTAGCTCAGTTCACTGAAGCTTTCTTT
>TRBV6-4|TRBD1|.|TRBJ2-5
CAKVFGQGWAETQYF
TGTGCCAAGGTTTTCGGACAGGGTTGGGCAGAGACCCAGTACTTC
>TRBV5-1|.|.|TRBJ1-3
CASSSTASGNTIYF
TGCGCCAGCAGCTCGACAGCCTCTGGAAACACCATATATTTT
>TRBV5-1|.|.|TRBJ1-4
CASSQTGDNEKLFF
TGCGCCAGCAGCCAGACAGGAGATAATGAAAAACTGTTTTTT
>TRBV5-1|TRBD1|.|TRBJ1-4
CASSPGQGNEKLFF
TGCGCCAGCAGCCCGGGACAGGGGAATGAAAAACTGTTTTTT
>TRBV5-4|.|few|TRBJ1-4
CASSLGAGSLTNEKLFF
TGTGCCAGCAGCTTGGGGGCAGGATCATTGACTAATGAAAAACTGTTTTTT
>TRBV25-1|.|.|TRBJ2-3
CASQQWGADTQYF
TGTGCCAGCCAACAGTGGGGAGCAGATACGCAGTATTTT
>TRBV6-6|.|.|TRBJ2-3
CASSYSRMDTQYF
TGTGCCAGCAGTTACTCGAGGATGGATACGCAGTATTTT
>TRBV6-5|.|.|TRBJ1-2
CASRQSGGPEGYTF
TGTGCCAGCAGACAAAGCGGGGGCCCGGAAGGCTACACCTTC
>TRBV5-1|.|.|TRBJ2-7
CASSLGTPPSYEQYF
TGCGCCAGCAGCTTGGGGACTCCTCCTTCCTACGAGCAGTACTTC
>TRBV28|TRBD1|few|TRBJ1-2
CASSWGQPFLGYTF
TGTGCCAGCAGTTGGGGACAGCCATTCCTGGGCTACACCTTC
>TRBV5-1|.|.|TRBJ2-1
CASSFQGRDEQFF
TGCGCCAGCAGCTTCCAGGGGCGAGATGAGCAGTTCTTC
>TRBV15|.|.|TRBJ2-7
CATSRETENEQYF
TGTGCCACCAGCCGCGAGACAGAGAACGAGCAGTACTTC
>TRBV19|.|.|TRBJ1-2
CASSNRGYTF
TGTGCCAGTAGTAATCGTGGCTACACCTTC
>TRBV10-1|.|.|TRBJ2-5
CASRAAGEWETQYF
TGCGCCAGCCGGGCGGCAGGGGAATGGGAGACCCAGTACTTC
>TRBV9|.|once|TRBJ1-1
CASSVGPGTYMNTEAFF
TGTGCCAGCAGCGTAGGTCCCGGGACATATATGAACACTGAAGCTTTCTTT
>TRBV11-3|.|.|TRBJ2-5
CASSGGGAGGETQYF
TGTGCCAGCAGCGGAGGGGGCGCCGGGGGAGAGACCCAGTACTTC
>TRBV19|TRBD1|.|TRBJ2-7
CASSKLTGGDEQYF
TGTGCCAGTAGTAAACTAACAGGGGGTGACGAGCAGTACTTC
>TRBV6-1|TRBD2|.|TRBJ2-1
CASRGLATNEQFF
TGTGCCAGCAGGGGACTAGCGACCAATGAGCAGTTCTTC
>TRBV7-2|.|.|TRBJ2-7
CASSSFYEQYF
TGTGCCAGCAGCTCCTTCTACGAGCAGTACTTC
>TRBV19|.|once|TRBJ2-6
CASSIISGTVAGANVLTF
TGTGCCAGTAGTATAATCTCTGGGACTGTTGCTGGGGCCAACGTCCTGACTTTC
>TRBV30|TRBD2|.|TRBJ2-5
CAWSVGGQETQYF
TGTGCCTGGAGTGTGGGGGGGCAAGAGACCCAGTACTTC
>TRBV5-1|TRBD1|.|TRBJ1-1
CASSQQGGQTEAFF
TGCGCCAGCAGTCAACAGGGGGGGCAGACTGAAGCTTTCTTT
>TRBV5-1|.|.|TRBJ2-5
CASSYNPDREETQYF
TGCGCCAGCAGCTACAATCCGGACAGAGAAGAGACCCAGTACTTC